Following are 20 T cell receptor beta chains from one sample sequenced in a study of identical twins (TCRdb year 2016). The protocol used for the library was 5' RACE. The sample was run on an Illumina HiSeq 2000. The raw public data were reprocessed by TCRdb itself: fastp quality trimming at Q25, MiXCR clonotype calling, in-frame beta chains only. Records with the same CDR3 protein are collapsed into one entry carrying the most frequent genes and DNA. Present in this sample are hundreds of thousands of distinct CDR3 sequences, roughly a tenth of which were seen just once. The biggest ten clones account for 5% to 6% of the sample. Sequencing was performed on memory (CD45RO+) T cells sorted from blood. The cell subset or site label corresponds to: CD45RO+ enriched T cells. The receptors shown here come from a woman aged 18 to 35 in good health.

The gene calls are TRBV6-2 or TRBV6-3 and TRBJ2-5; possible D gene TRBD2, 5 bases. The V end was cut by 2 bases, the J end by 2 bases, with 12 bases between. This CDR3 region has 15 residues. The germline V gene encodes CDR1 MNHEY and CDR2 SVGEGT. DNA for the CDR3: TGTGCCAGCAGTTACGGGAGACGGGTGCAAGAGACCCAGTACTTC. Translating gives CASSYGRRVQETQYF.

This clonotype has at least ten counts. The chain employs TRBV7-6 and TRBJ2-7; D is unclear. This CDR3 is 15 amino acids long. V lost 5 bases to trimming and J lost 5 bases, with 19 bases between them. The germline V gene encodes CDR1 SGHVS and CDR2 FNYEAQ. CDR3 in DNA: TGTGCCAGCAGCCAGTCATACATGACTGGCGACGAGCAGTACTTC. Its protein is CASSQSYMTGDEQYF.

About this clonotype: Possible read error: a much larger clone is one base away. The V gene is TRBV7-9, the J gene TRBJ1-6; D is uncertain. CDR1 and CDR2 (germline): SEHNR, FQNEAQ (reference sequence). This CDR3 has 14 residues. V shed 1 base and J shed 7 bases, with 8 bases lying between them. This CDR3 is CASSLEGPNSPLHF. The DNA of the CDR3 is TGTGCCAGCAGCTTAGAAGGGCCCAATTCACCCCTCCACTTT.

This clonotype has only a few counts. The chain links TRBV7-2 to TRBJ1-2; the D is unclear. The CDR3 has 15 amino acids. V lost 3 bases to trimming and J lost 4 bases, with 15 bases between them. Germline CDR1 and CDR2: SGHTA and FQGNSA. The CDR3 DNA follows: TGTGCCAGCAGCTTCGGTGGTAGGTTCGGCTATGGCTACACCTTC. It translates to CASSFGGRFGYGYTF.

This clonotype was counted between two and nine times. The CDR3 protein is CASSSRQETDTQYF. The CDR3 bases are TGTGCCAGCAGCTCCCGACAGGAGACAGATACGCAGTATTTT. The chain combines TRBV11-2 with TRBJ2-3, with a tentative D call TRBD1 (6 bases). Germline values: CDR1 SGHAT, CDR2 FQNNGV. V dropped 4 bases and J dropped 3 bases, with 11 bases sitting between them. The CDR3 contains 14 residues.

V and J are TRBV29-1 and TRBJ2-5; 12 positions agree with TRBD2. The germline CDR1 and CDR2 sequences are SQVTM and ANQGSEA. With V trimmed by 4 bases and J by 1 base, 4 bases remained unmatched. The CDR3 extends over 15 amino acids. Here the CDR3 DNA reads TGCAGCGTTGGGCGGACTAGCGGGACCCAAGAGACCCAGTACTTC. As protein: CSVGRTSGTQETQYF.

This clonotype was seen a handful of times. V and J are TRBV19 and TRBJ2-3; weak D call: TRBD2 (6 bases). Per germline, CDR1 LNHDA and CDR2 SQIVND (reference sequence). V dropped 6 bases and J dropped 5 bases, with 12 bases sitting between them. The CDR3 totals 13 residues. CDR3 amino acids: CASSLDGGDTQYF. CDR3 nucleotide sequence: TGTGCCAGTAGCCTGGACGGGGGAGATACGCAGTATTTT.

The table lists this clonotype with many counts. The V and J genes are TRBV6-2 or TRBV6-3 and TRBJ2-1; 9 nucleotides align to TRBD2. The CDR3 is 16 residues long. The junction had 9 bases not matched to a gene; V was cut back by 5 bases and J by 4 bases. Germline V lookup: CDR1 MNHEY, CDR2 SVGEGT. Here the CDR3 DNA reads TGTGCCAGCAGTAGTAGCGGGAGAGGAAGGTACAATGAGCAGTTCTTC. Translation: CASSSSGRGRYNEQFF.

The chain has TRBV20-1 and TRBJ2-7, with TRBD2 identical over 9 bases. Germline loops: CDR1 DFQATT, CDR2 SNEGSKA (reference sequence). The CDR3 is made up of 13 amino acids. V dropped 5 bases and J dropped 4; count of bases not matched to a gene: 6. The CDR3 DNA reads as TGCAGTGCTCGTAGCGGGAGTCAGTACGAGCAGTACTTC. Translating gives CSARSGSQYEQYF.

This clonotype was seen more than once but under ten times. The CDR3 is CASSLRVGTEAFF. CDR3 coding DNA: TGTGCCAGCAGTTTAAGGGTCGGCACTGAAGCTTTCTTT. The genes are TRBV12-3 or TRBV12-4 and TRBJ1-1; no reliable D call. V gave up 2 bases and J gave up 4 bases, with 8 bases separating them. The length of the CDR3 is 13 residues.

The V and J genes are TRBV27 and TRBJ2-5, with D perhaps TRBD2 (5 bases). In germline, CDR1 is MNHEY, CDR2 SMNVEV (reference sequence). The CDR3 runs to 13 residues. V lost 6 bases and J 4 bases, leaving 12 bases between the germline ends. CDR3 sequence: CASSKRRTETQYF. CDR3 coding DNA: TGTGCCAGCAGCAAAAGGAGGACAGAGACCCAGTACTTC.

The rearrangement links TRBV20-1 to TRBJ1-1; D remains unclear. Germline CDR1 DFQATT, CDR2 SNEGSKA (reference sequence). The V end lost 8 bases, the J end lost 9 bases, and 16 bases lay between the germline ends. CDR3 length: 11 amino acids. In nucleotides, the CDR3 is TGCAGTCGTACTGTGGGAGGTAAAGCTTTCTTT. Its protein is CSRTVGGKAFF.

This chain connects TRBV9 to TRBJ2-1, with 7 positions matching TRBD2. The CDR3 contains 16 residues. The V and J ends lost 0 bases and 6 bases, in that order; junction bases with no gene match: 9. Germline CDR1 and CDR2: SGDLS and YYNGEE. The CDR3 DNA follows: TGTGCCAGCAGCGTAGGGGGGGGGAATGCCCCCAATGAGCAGTTCTTC. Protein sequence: CASSVGGGNAPNEQFF.

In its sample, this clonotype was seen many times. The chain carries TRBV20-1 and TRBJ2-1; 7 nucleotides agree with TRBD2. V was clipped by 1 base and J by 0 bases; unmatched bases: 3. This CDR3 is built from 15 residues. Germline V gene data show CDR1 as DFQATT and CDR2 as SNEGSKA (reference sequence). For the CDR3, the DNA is TGCAGTGCTAGAGTAACGGGGGGCTCCTACAATGAGCAGTTCTTC. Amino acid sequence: CSARVTGGSYNEQFF.

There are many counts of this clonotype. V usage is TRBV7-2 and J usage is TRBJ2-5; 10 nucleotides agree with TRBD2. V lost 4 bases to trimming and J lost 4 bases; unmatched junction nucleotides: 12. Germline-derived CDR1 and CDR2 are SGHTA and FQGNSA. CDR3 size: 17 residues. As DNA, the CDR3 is TGTGCCAGCAGCTCAACTAGCGGGATTGTTTTGAGAGAGACCCAGTACTTC. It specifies CASSSTSGIVLRETQYF.

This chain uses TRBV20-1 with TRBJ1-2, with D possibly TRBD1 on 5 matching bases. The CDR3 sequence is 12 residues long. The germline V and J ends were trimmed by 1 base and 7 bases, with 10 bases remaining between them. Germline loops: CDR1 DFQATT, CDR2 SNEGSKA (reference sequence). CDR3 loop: CSARGGASGYTF. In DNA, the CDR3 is TGCAGTGCTAGAGGCGGGGCTAGTGGCTACACCTTC.

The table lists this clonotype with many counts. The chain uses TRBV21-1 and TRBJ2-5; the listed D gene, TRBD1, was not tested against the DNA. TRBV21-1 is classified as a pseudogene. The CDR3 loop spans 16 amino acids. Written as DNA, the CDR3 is TGTGCCAGCAGCAAAGGGGACAGGAGCGGGGGAGAGACCCAGTACTTC. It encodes CASSKGDRSGGETQYF.

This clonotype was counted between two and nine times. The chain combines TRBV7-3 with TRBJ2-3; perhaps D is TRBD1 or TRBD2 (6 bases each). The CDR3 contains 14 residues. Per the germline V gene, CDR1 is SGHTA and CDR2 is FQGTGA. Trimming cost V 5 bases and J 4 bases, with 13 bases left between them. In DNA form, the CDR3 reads TGTGCCAGCAGCCCGGGGGCAGGTTCAGATACGCAGTATTTT. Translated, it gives CASSPGAGSDTQYF. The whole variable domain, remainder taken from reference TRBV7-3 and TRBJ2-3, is GAGVSQTPSNKVTEKGKYVELRCDPISGHTALYWYRQSLGQGPEFLIYFQGTGAADDSGLPNDRFFAVRPEGSVSTLKIQRTERGDSAVYLCASSPGAGSDTQYFGPGTRLTVL.

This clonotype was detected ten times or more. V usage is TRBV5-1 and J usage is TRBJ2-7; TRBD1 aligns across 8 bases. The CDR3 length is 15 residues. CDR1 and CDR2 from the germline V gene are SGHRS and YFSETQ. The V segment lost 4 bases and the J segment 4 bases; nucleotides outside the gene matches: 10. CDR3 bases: TGCGCCAGCAGCGTATCCAGGGGGCGCGGGTACGAGCAGTACTTC. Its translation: CASSVSRGRGYEQYF.

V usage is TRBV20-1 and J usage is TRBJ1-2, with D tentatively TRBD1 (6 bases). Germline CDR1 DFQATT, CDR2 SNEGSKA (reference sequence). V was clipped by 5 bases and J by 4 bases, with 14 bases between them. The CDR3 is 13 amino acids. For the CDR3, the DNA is TGCAGTGCTTTTTTCCAGACAGGCTATGGCTACACCTTC. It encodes CSAFFQTGYGYTF.